This T cell receptor (beta chain) was found in a study of blood T cell repertoires in COVID-19. Using immunoSEQ multiplex PCR, the repertoire was profiled, and TCRdb retains in-frame clones only, with some absent. Altogether fewer than 600,000 clones are present, approximately 89% being singletons, with the ten largest covering 0.7% to 1%. With V trimmed by 3 bases and J by 5 bases, 3 bases remained unmatched. CDR1 and CDR2 from the germline V gene are MNHNS and SASEGT. This CDR3 comprises 14 residues. The chain has TRBV6-1 and TRBJ2-5; TRBD2 matches 10 bases. This receptor was obtained from a man between 18 and 35 years old with COVID-19, enrolled during active disease. Sequenced: peripheral blood. Here the CDR3 DNA reads TGTGCCAGCAGTGACGCAGCGGGAGGGGAGACCCAGTACTTC. Protein sequence: CASSDAAGGETQYF.